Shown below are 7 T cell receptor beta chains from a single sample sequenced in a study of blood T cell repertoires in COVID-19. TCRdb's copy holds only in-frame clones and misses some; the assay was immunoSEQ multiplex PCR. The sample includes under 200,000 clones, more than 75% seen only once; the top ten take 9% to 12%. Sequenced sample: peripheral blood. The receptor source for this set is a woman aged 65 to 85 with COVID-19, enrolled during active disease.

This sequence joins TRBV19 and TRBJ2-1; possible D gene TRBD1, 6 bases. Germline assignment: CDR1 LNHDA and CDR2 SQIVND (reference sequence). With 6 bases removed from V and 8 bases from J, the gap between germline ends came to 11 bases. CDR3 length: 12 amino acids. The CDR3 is CASSPQGDEQFF. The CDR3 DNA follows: TGTGCCAGTAGCCCACAGGGCGATGAGCAGTTCTTC.

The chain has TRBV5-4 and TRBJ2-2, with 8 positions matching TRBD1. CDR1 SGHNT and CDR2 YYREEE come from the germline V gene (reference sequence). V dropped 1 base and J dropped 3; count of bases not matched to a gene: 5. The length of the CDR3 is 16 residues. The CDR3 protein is CASSLSRGLYTGELFF. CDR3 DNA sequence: TGTGCCAGCAGCTTGTCCAGGGGGCTATACACCGGGGAGCTGTTTTTT. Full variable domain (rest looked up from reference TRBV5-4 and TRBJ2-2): ETGVTQSPTHLIKTRGQQVTLRCSSQSGHNTVSWYQQALGQGPQFIFQYYREEENGRGNFPPRFSGLQFPNYSSELNVNALELDDSALYLCASSLSRGLYTGELFFGEGSRLTVL.

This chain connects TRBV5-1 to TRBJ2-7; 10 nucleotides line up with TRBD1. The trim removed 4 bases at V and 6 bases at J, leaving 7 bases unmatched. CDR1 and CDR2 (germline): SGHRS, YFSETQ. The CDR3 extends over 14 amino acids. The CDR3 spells CASSRDRGQLEQYF. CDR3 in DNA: TGCGCCAGCAGCCGCGACAGGGGGCAACTCGAGCAGTACTTC.

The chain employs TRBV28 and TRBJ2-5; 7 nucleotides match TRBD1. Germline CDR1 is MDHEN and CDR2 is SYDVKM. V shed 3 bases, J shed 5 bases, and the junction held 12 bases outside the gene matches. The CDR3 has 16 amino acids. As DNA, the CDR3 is TGTGCCAGCAGTTTTGGTTTGAGACAGGGATTCGAGACCCAGTACTTC. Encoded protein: CASSFGLRQGFETQYF.

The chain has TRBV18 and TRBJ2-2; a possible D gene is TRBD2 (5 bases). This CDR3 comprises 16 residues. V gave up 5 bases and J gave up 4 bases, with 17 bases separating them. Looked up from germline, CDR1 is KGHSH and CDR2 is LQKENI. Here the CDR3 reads CASSLTRVDGTGELFF. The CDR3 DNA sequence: TGTGCCAGCTCATTAACGCGGGTAGATGGCACCGGGGAGCTGTTTTTT. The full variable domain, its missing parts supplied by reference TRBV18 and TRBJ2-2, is NAGVMQNPRHLVRRRGQEARLRCSPMKGHSHVYWYRQLPEEGLKFMVYLQKENIIDESGMPKERFSAEFPKEGPSILRIQQVVRGDSAAYFCASSLTRVDGTGELFFGEGSRLTVL.

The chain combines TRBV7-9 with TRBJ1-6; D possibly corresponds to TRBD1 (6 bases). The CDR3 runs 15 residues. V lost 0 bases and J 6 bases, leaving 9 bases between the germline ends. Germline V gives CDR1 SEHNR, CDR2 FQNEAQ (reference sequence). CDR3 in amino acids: CASSLALDSNSPLHF. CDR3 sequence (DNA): TGTGCCAGCAGCTTAGCCCTGGACAGTAATTCACCCCTCCACTTT. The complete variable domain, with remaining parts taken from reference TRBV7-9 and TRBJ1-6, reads DTGVSQNPRHKITKRGQNVTFRCDPISEHNRLYWYRQTLGQGPEFLTYFQNEAQLEKSRLLSDRFSAERPKGSFSTLEIQRTEQGDSAMYLCASSLALDSNSPLHFGNGTRLTVT.

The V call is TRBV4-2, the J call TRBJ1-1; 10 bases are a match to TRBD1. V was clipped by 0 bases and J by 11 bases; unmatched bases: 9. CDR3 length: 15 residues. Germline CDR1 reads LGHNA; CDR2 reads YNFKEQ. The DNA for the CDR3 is TGTGCCAGCAGCCAAGACCCCGACAGGGGGCGCGTTGCTTTCTTT. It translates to CASSQDPDRGRVAFF.